What follows are 7 T cell receptor beta chains derived from one specimen sequenced in a study of Graves' ophthalmopathy and Graves' hyperthyroidism. Amplification from RNA transcripts yielded the TCR beta CDR3 regions. HTBI-primed first-round RT-PCR preceded second-round multiplex PCR. TCRdb independently ran MiXCR on the multiplex PCR reads; one entry per CDR3 protein. In the table there are approximately 160,000 distinct CDR3 sequences, roughly two fifths of which are singletons. Sequenced sample: peripheral blood. These receptor sequences come from a young man with Graves' ophthalmopathy.

This clonotype was found many times. One end of the junction is discordant with germline, which a read error may explain. The genes are TRBV28 and TRBJ1-6; D may be TRBD1 (6 bases). Germline CDR1 reads MDHEN; CDR2 reads SYDVKM. CDR3 length equals 14 residues. The CDR3 protein is CAGSRTGSASPLHF. The CDR3 DNA reads TGTGCCGGCAGCCGTACAGGGTCGGCTTCACCCCTCCACTTT.

The chain joins TRBV28 to TRBJ2-2; a weak D match, TRBD2 (6 bases). V was pared by 0 bases and J by 4 bases, with 9 bases between. This CDR3 is built from 15 residues. Germline loops: CDR1 MDHEN, CDR2 SYDVKM. The chain's CDR3 is CASSLWGGLTGELFF. CDR3 in DNA: TGTGCCAGCAGTTTATGGGGGGGTCTCACCGGGGAGCTGTTTTTT.

The table lists this clonotype with many counts. V gene TRBV12-3 or TRBV12-4 combines with J gene TRBJ2-7, with D hard to call. This CDR3 region has 14 residues. Trimming left V 3 bases short and J 8 bases short, with 17 bases between. CDR3 in amino acids: CASSFVILPPKQYF. CDR3 DNA sequence: TGTGCCAGCAGTTTTGTTATTCTCCCGCCGAAGCAGTACTTC.

This clonotype has a count of ten or more. The final CDR3 position lacks the conserved phenylalanine or tryptophan, pointing to a likely read error. V gene TRBV7-8 combines with J gene TRBJ1-1, with 7 bases lining up with TRBD1. Germline V CDR1 and CDR2: SGHVS, FQNEAQ. CDR3 length: 13 amino acids. V shed 6 bases and J 4 bases; nucleotides not matched to a gene: 5. The CDR3 region is CASRIQGGTEAFL. In DNA form, the CDR3 reads TGTGCCAGCAGGATTCAGGGGGGCACTGAAGCTTTCCTT.

At least ten counts were recorded for this clonotype. CDR3: CASRDSIEDTEAFF. The CDR3 DNA sequence: TGTGCCAGCAGGGACAGCATAGAAGACACTGAAGCTTTCTTT. This rearrangement joins TRBV2 to TRBJ1-1, with D perhaps matching TRBD1 (6 bases). The V and J ends lost 6 bases and 3 bases respectively, with 14 bases between them. CDR1 SNHLY and CDR2 FYNNEI come from the germline V gene. The CDR3 has 14 residues.

At least ten counts were recorded for this clonotype. The chain links TRBV6-2 or TRBV6-3 to TRBJ2-4; 7 positions agree with TRBD1. J lost 0 bases, V lost 4 bases, and 3 bases had no gene match. The CDR3 has 15 residues. Germline loops: CDR1 MNHEY, CDR2 SVGEGT. CDR3: CASSLQGLAKNIQYF. CDR3 in DNA: TGTGCCAGCAGTTTACAGGGGCTAGCCAAAAACATTCAGTACTTC.

Many counts were recorded for this clonotype. This chain joins TRBV19 and TRBJ1-1, with unresolved D. CDR3 length: 16 residues. Deletions cut 3 bases from V and 0 bases from J, with 14 bases between. Germline CDR1 and CDR2: LNHDA and SQIVND (reference sequence). The CDR3 nucleotides are TGTGCCAGTAGTATCGGGTGGGGAGCTTTGAACACTGAAGCTTTCTTT. It specifies CASSIGWGALNTEAFF.